This T cell receptor beta chain was captured in a study of siplizumab effects on memory and regulatory T cells. Study-wide findings and caveats: Siplizumab significantly reduced alloreactive sequences traceable to unstimulated CD4+ memory cells. The study found naive T cells seemingly more diverse than memory cells and seemingly major alloresponse contributors.

Trimming took 7 bases from V and 4 from J, leaving 14 bases between them. The CDR3 is 12 residues long. Germline loops: CDR1 SQVTM, CDR2 ANQGSEA. Sequencing used immunoSEQ multiplex PCR; TCRdb keeps in-frame clones, though not all of them. The table has 110,000 or so clones, approximately 92% seen once. This clone was seen once. Its antigen is unknown. The specimen sequenced was non-Treg CD4+ T cells sorted from blood. This sequence originates from a human donor in good health. The V gene is TRBV29-1, the J gene TRBJ2-7; D gene uncertain. The CDR3, as DNA: TGCAGCGCCCTGTCTGGCGGTTACGAGCAGTACTTC. Translation gives CSALSGGYEQYF.